This T cell receptor (beta chain) was recorded in a study of radiation and T cells in renal cell carcinoma. Broader study findings: Pretreatment tumor biopsies were lacking, so baseline clonotypes are unknown.

As to this clone: What it binds is not known.

Clones were sequenced by immunoSEQ multiplex PCR, and TCRdb holds only the in-frame ones, with some missing. The table lists about 40,000 clones, nearly 85% of them singletons. The time point was: blood 4 weeks post-SBRT, at nephrectomy. Treatment denoted: 15 Gy SBRT to primary tumor, nephrectomy 4 weeks later. Nephrectomy followed 15 Gy stereotactic body radiation by 4 weeks. Blood was sampled at baseline, 2 weeks and 4 weeks after SBRT. This renal cell carcinoma was of the clear cell type. V was shortened by 0 bases and J by 8 bases, with 12 bases between the two germline ends. CDR1 is SGHRS, CDR2 YFSETQ, per germline. This CDR3 is built from 14 residues.

The sample consisted of blood, taken from a patient whose treatment included radiotherapy and nephrectomy. This sequence originates from a woman in her 70s with renal cell carcinoma. The chain employs TRBV5-1 and TRBJ2-1; D call uncertain. In nucleotides, the CDR3 is TGCGCCAGCAGCTTGGTGCTAGAAGGGCATGAGCAGTTCTTC. Translation gives CASSLVLEGHEQFF. Full variable domain (remainder filled in from reference TRBV5-1 and TRBJ2-1): KAGVTQTPRYLIKTRGQQVTLSCSPISGHRSVSWYQQTPGQGLQFLFEYFSETQRNKGNFPGRFSGRQFSNSRSEMNVSTLELGDSALYLCASSLVLEGHEQFFGPGTRLTVL.